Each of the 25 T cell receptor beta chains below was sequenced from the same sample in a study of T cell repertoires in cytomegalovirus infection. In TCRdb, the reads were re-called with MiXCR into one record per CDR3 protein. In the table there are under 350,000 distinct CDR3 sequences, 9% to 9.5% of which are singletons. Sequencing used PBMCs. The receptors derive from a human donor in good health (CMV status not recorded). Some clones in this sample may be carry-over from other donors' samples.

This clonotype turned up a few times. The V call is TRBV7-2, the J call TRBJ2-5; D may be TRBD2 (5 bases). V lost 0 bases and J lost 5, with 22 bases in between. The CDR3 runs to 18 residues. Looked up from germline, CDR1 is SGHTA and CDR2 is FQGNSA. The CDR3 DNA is TGTGCCAGCAGCTTAGCGCATCGCGGAGGTGGAGAGTATGAGACCCAGTACTTC. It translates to CASSLAHRGGGEYETQYF.

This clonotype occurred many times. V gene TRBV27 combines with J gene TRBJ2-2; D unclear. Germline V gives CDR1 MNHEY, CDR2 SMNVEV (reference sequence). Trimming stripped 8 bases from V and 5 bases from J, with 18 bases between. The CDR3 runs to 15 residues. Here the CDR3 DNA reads TGTGCCAGCCGACGATCGGATACATGGACCGGGGAGCTGTTTTTT. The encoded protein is CASRRSDTWTGELFF.

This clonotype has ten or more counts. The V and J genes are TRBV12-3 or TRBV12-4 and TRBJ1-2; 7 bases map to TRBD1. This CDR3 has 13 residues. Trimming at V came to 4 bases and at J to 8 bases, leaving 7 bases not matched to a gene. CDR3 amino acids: CASSSTGEWGYTF. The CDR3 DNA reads TGTGCCAGCAGTTCCACAGGGGAATGGGGCTACACCTTC.

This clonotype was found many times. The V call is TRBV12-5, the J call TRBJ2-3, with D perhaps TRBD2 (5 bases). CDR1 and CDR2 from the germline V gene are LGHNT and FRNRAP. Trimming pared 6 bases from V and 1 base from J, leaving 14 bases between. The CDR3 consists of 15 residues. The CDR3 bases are TGTGCTAGTGGCCCGGGATTTGGCGGCACAGATACGCAGTATTTT. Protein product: CASGPGFGGTDTQYF. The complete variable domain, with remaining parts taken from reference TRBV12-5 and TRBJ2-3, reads DARVTQTPRHKVTEMGQEVTMRCQPILGHNTVFWYRQTMMQGLELLAYFRNRAPLDDSGMPKDRFSAEMPDATLATLKIQPSEPRDSAVYFCASGPGFGGTDTQYFGPGTRLTVL.

CDR3 amino acids: CASSLRGGTKSDEQFF. The DNA for the CDR3 is TGTGCCAGCAGCTTACGCGGCGGAACCAAGTCGGATGAGCAGTTCTTC. The rearrangement uses TRBV7-9 and TRBJ2-1, with unresolved D. V gave up 2 bases and J gave up 8 bases, with 19 bases separating them. The CDR3 runs 16 residues. Germline CDR1 SEHNR, CDR2 FQNEAQ (reference sequence).

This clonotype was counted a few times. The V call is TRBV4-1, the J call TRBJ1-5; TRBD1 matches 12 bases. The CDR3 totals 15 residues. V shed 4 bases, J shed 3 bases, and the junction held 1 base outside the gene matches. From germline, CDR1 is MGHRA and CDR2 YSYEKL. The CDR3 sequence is CASSRDRGLNQPQHF. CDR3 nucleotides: TGCGCCAGCAGCCGGGACAGGGGGCTCAATCAGCCCCAGCATTTT.

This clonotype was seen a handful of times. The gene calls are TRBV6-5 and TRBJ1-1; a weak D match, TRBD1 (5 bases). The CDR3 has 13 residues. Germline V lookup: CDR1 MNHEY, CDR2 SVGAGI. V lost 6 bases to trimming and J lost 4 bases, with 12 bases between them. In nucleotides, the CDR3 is TGTGCCAGCAGACAGGTTTTGGTCACTGAAGCTTTCTTT. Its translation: CASRQVLVTEAFF.

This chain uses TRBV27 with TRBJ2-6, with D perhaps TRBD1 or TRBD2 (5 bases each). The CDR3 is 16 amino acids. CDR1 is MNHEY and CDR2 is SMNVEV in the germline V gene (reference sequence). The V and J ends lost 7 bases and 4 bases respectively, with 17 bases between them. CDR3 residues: CASTLRAGTGANVLTF. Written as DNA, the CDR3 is TGTGCCAGCACCCTCAGGGCCGGGACCGGGGCCAACGTCCTGACTTTC.

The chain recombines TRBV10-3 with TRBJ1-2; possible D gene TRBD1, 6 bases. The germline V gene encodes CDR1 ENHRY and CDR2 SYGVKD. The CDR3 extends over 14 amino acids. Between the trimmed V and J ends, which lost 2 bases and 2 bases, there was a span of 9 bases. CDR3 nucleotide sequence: TGTGCCATCAGTGAGAGGCAGGGGAACTATGGCTACACCTTC. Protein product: CAISERQGNYGYTF.

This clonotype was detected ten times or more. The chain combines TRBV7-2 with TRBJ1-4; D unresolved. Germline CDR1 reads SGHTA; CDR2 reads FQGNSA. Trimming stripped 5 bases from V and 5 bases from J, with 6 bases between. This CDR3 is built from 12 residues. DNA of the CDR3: TGTGCCAGCAGCCCCCCAAATGAAAAACTGTTTTTT. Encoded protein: CASSPPNEKLFF.

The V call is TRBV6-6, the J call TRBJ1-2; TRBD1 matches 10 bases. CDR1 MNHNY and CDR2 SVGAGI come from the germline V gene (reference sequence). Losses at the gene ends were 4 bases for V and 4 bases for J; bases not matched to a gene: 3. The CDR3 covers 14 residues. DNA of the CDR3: TGTGCCAGCAGTTTCCGGACAGGGGGCTATGGCTACACCTTC. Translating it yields CASSFRTGGYGYTF.

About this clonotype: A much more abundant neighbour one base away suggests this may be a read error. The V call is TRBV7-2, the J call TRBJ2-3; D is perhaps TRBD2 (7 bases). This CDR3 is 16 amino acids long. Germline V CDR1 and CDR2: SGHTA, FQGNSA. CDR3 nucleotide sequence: TGTGCCAGCGGCTTTCGGGGGGCCTCAAACACAGATACGCAGTATTTT. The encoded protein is CASGFRGASNTDTQYF.

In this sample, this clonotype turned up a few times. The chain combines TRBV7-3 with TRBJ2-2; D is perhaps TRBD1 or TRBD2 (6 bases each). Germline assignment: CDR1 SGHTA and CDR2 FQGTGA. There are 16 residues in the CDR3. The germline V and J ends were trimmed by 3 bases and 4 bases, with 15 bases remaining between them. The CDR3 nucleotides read TGTGCCAGCAGCTTCTCAGTGTGGGGGGCCACCGGGGAGCTGTTTTTT. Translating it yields CASSFSVWGATGELFF.

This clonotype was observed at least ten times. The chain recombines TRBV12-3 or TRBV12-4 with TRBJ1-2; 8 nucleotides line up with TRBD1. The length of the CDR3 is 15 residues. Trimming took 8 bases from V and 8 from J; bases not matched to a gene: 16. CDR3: CASGQGRNSFWGYTF. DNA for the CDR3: TGTGCCAGCGGACAGGGTCGTAACTCGTTCTGGGGCTACACCTTC.

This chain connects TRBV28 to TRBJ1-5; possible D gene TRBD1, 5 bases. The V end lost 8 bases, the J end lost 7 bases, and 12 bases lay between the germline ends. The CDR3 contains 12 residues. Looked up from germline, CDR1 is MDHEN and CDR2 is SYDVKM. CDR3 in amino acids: CASWEGPQPQHF. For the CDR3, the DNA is TGTGCCAGCTGGGAGGGGCCACAGCCCCAGCATTTT.

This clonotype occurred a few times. The CDR3 is CAIKYSEIYNEQFF. Here the CDR3 DNA reads TGTGCCATCAAATATAGCGAGATCTACAATGAGCAGTTCTTC. V is TRBV10-3 and J is TRBJ2-1, with a weak D call TRBD2 (5 bases). The CDR3 consists of 14 residues. CDR1 ENHRY and CDR2 SYGVKD come from the germline V gene. V lost 7 bases and J lost 3, with 13 bases in between.

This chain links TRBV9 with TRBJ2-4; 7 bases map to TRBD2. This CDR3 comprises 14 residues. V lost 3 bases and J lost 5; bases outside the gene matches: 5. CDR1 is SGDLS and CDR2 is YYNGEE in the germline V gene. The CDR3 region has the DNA TGTGCCAGCAGCGCGAGCGGGGTAGAAAACATTCAGTACTTC. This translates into CASSASGVENIQYF.

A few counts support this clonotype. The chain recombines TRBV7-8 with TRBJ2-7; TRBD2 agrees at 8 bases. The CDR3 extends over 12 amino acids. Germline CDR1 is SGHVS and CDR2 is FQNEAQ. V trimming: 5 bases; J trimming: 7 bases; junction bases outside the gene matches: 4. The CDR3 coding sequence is TGTGCCAGCAGCCGGGAGGGGGGAGAGCAGTACTTC. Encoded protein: CASSREGGEQYF. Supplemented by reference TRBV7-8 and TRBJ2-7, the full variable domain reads GAGVSQSPRYKVAKRGQDVALRCDPISGHVSLFWYQQALGQGPEFLTYFQNEAQLDKSGLPSDRFFAERPEGSVSTLKIQRTQQEDSAVYLCASSREGGEQYFGPGTRLTVT.

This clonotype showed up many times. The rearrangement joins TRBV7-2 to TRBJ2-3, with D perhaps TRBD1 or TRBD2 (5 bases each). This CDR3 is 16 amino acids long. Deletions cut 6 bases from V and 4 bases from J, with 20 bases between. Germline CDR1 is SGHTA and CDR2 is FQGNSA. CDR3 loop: CASRTPGPQSADTQYF. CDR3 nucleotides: TGTGCCAGCAGAACACCGGGACCCCAATCCGCAGATACGCAGTATTTT.

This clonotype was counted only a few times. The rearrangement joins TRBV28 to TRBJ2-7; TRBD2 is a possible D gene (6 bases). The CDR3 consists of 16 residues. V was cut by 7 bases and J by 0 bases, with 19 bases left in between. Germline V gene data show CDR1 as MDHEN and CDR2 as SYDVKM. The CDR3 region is CASNNPEGLPSYEQYF. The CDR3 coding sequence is TGTGCCAGCAATAACCCAGAGGGACTCCCCTCCTACGAGCAGTACTTC.

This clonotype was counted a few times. The CDR3 loop is CSARATDTQYF. In DNA, the CDR3 is TGCAGTGCTAGAGCCACAGATACGCAGTATTTT. The chain has TRBV20-1 and TRBJ2-3; D is ambiguous. The CDR3 is 11 residues long. Germline lookup yields CDR1 DFQATT and CDR2 SNEGSKA (reference sequence). V lost 1 base and J lost 2, with 1 base in between.

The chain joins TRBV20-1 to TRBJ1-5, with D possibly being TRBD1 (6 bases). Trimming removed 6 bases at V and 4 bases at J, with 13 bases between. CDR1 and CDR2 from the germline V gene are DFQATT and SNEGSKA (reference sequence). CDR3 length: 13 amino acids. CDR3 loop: CSALPRGNQPQHF. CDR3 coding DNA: TGCAGTGCCCTTCCCAGGGGAAATCAGCCCCAGCATTTT.

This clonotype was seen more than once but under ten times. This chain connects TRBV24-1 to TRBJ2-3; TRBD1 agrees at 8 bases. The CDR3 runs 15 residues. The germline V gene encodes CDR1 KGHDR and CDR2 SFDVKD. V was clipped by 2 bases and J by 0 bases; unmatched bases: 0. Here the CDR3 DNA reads TGTGCCACCAGTGATTGGACAGGGAGCACAGATACGCAGTATTTT. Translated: CATSDWTGSTDTQYF.

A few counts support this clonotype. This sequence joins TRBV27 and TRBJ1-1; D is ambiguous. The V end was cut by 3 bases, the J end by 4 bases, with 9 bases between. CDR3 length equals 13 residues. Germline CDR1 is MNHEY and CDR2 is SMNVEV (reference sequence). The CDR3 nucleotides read TGTGCCAGCAGTTTGCGGGCGATCACTGAAGCTTTCTTT. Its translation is CASSLRAITEAFF.

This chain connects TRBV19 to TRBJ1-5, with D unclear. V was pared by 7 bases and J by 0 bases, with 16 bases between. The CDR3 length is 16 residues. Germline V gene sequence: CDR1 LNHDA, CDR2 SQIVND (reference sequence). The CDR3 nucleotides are TGTGCCAGTACCCCCCGCGGGTCTCTTAGCAATCAGCCCCAGCATTTT. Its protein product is CASTPRGSLSNQPQHF.